This T cell receptor (beta chain) was observed in a study of cytomegalovirus exposure and HLA in healthy donors. Across the study: The same platform was used for the roughly 120 validation repertoires as for the 666 first-cohort repertoires, as reported in a later analysis.

Germline V gives CDR1 SGHVS, CDR2 FQNEAQ. The CDR3 runs to 13 residues. V shed 5 bases and J 7 bases; nucleotides not matched to a gene: 5. Assay used: immunoSEQ multiplex PCR; TCRdb lists only in-frame clones, some missing. The sample carries about 130,000 clones, approximately 89% recorded once. Findings and limits, study-wide: Specificity for CMV antigens was confirmed in vitro for a few of the CMV-associated chains.

Worth noting for this clone: Its antigen is not known.

This chain joins TRBV7-8 and TRBJ2-1; 7 bases are shared with TRBD1. The TCR originated in a woman aged 18-29 years in good health and CMV-seronegative. Specimen: PBMCs. CDR3 loop: CASSMNRGNEQFF. Here the CDR3 DNA reads TGTGCCAGCAGCATGAACAGGGGAAATGAGCAGTTCTTC.